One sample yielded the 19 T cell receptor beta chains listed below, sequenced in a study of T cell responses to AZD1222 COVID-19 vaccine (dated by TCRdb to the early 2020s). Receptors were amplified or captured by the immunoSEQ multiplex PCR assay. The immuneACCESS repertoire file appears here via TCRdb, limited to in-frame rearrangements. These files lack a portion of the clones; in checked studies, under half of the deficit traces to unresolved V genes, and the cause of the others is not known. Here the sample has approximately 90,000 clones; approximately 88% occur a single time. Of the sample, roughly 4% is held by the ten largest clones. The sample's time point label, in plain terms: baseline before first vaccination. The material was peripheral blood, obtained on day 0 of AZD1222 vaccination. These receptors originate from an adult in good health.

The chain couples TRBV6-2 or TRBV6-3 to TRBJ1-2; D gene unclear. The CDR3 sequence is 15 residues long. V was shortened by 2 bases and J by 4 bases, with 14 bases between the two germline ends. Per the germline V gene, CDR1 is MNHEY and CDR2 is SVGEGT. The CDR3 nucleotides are TGTGCCAGCAGTTACAGAGAACACCCTCTCTATGGCTACACCTTC. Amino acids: CASSYREHPLYGYTF.

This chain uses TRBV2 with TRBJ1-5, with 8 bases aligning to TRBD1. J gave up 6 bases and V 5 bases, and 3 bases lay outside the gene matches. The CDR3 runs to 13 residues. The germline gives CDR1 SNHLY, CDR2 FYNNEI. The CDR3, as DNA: TGTGCCAGCAGTATGGGGACAGGTCAGCCCCAGCATTTT. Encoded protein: CASSMGTGQPQHF.

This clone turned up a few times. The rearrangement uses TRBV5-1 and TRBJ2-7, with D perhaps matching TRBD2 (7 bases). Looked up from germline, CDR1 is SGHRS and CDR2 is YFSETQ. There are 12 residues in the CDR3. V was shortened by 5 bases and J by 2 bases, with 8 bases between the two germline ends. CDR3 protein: CASRGGPYEQYF. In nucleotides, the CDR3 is TGCGCCAGCAGGGGGGGGCCCTACGAGCAGTACTTC.

The CDR3 sequence: CASSPGTSGAGAYF. The CDR3 bases are TGTGCCAGCTCCCCCGGGACTAGCGGGGCCGGGGCGTACTTC. The chain is built from TRBV18 and TRBJ2-7; 13 nucleotides align to TRBD2. The length of the CDR3 is 14 residues. J was trimmed by 12 bases and V by 6 bases; bases with no gene match: 11. The V gene's germline CDR1 is KGHSH and CDR2 LQKENI.

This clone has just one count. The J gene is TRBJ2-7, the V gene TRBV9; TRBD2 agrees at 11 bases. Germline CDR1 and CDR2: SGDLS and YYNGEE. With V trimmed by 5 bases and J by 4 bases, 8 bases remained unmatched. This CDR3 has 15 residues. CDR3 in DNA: TGTGCCAGCAGTGCTACTAGCGGGGGAGTATACGAGCAGTACTTC. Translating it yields CASSATSGGVYEQYF.

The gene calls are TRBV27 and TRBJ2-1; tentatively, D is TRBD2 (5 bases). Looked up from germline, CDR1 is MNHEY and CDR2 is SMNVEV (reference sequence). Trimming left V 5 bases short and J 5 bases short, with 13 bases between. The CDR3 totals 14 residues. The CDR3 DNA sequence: TGTGCCAGCAGTCTTTATTCGGGGAACAATGAGCAGTTCTTC. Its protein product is CASSLYSGNNEQFF.

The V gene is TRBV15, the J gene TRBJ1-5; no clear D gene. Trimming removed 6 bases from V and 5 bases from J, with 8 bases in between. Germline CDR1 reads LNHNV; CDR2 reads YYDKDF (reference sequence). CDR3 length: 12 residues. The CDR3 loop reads CATRGADQPQHF. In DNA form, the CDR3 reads TGTGCCACCAGAGGTGCGGATCAGCCCCAGCATTTT.

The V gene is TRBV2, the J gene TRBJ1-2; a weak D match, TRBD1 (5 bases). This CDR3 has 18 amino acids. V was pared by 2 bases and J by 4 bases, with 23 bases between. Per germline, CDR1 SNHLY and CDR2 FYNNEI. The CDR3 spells CASSERGLRGGISYGYTF. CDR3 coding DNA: TGTGCCAGCAGTGAAAGGGGTCTCAGAGGAGGAATATCCTATGGCTACACCTTC.

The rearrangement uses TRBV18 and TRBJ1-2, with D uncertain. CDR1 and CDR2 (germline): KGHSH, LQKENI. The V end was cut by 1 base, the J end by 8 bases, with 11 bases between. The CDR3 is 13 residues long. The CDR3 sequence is CASSPQVERGYTF. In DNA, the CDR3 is TGTGCCAGCTCACCACAGGTGGAGCGGGGCTACACCTTC.

CDR3 DNA: TGTGCCAGCAGTGATACTAGCGCCTCCTACGAGCAGTACTTC. It encodes CASSDTSASYEQYF. The V gene is TRBV2, the J gene TRBJ2-7; TRBD2 matches 7 bases. The junction had 2 bases not matched to a gene; V was cut back by 3 bases and J by 0 bases. CDR3 length: 14 residues. CDR1 and CDR2 (germline): SNHLY, FYNNEI.

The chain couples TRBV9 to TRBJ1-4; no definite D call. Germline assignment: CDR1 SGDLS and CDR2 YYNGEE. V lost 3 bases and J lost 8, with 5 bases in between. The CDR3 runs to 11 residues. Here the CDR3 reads CASSGNEKLFF. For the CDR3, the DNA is TGTGCCAGCAGCGGCAACGAAAAACTGTTTTTT.

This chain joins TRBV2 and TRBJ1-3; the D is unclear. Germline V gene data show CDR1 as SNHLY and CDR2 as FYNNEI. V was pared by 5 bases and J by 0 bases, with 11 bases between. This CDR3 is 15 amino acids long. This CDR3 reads CASSQSSFSGNTIYF. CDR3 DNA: TGTGCCAGCAGTCAGAGTTCCTTCTCTGGAAACACCATATATTTT.

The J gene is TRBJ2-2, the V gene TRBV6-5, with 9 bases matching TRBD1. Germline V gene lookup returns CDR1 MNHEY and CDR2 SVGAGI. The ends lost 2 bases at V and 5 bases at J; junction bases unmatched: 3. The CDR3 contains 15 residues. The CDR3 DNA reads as TGTGCCAGCAGTTACGGGACAGGGAGAACCGGGGAGCTGTTTTTT. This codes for CASSYGTGRTGELFF.

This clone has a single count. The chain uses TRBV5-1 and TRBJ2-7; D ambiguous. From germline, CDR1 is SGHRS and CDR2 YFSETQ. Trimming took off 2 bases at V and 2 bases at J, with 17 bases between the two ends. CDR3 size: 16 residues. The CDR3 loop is CASSFSPTRQTYEQYF. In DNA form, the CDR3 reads TGCGCCAGCAGCTTCAGCCCAACCAGGCAAACCTACGAGCAGTACTTC.

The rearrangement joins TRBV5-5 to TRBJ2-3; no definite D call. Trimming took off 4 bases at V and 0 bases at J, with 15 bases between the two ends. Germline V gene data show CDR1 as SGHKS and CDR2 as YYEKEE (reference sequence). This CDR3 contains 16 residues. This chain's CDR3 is CASSRNLYTSTDTQYF. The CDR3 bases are TGTGCCAGCAGCCGAAACCTATACACTAGCACAGATACGCAGTATTTT.

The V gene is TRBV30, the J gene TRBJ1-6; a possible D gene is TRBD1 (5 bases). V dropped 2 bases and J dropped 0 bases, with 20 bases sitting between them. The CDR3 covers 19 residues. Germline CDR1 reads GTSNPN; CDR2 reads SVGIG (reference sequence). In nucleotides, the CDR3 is TGTGCCTGGAGTAAGGGGACCGTTTATGGGAGCTCCTATAATTCACCCCTCCACTTT. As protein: CAWSKGTVYGSSYNSPLHF.

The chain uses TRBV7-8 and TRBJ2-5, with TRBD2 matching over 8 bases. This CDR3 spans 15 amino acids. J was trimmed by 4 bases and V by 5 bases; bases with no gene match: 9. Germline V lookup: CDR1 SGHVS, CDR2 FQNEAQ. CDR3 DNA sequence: TGTGCCAGCAGCCTCCGGGGGGGGTTTGGAGAGACCCAGTACTTC. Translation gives CASSLRGGFGETQYF. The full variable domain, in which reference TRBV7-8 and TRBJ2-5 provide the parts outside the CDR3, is GAGVSQSPRYKVAKRGQDVALRCDPISGHVSLFWYQQALGQGPEFLTYFQNEAQLDKSGLPSDRFFAERPEGSVSTLKIQRTQQEDSAVYLCASSLRGGFGETQYFGPGTRLLVL.

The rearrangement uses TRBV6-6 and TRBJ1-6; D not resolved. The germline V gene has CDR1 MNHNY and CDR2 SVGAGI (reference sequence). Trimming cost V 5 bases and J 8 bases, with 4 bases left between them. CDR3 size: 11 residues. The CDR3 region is CASSPDSPLHF. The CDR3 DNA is TGTGCCAGCAGTCCCGATTCACCCCTCCACTTT.

For the CDR3, the DNA is TGTGCCAGCAGCCCCAGTCCCGGAACTGAAGCTTTCTTT. Translating it yields CASSPSPGTEAFF. The chain links TRBV9 to TRBJ1-1; D gene uncertain. The CDR3 is 13 amino acids. The germline CDR1 and CDR2 sequences are SGDLS and YYNGEE. The V gene lost 4 bases and the J gene lost 5 bases, with 12 bases spanning the gap.